A single sample gave rise to the 13 T cell receptor beta chains below, sequenced in a study of blood T cell repertoires in COVID-19. Assay used: immunoSEQ multiplex PCR; TCRdb lists only in-frame clones, some missing. The data show 350,000 to 400,000 clones, around 87% seen once. The sequenced sample was peripheral blood. The receptors were gathered from a man aged 18-30 years with active or convalescent COVID-19.

This sequence joins TRBV29-1 and TRBJ1-2; TRBD1 matches at 12 bases. Per germline, CDR1 SQVTM and CDR2 ANQGSEA. V was pared by 6 bases and J by 2 bases, with 13 bases of the junction left unmatched. This CDR3 is 17 amino acids long. CDR3 coding DNA: TGCAGCGTAGGTTCCCGGGACAGGGGGCGAAGAAACTATGGCTACACCTTC. It specifies CSVGSRDRGRRNYGYTF.

The J gene is TRBJ1-1, the V gene TRBV6-2 or TRBV6-3; 8 bases line up with TRBD1. CDR3 size: 12 residues. V shed 6 bases, J shed 7 bases, and the junction held 4 bases outside the gene matches. Germline CDR1 is MNHEY and CDR2 is SVGEGT. CDR3 DNA sequence: TGTGCCAGCAGCCTAGGACAGGGTGAAGCTTTCTTT. Translating it yields CASSLGQGEAFF.

The V and J genes are TRBV4-3 and TRBJ1-5, with TRBD1 as a possible D gene (5 bases). Germline-derived CDR1 and CDR2 are LGHNA and YSLEER. The V end was cut by 1 base, the J end by 0 bases, with 19 bases between. This CDR3 comprises 19 residues. Written as DNA, the CDR3 is TGCGCCAGCAGCCAAGGAATACATGACAGTTTTTCTAGCAATCAGCCCCAGCATTTT. It is translated as CASSQGIHDSFSSNQPQHF.

J is TRBJ1-1 and V is TRBV7-3; no reliable D call. The CDR3 sequence is 14 residues long. The ends were cut back, 1 base at V and 8 bases at J, with 14 bases in the middle. From germline, CDR1 is SGHTA and CDR2 FQGTGA. This CDR3 is CASSLRPRSPEAFF. The CDR3 DNA is TGTGCCAGCAGCTTAAGACCCCGTAGCCCAGAAGCTTTCTTT.

The CDR3 nucleotides are TGTGCCAGCAGTAGGCTTCGGGATAGCAATCAGCCCCAGCATTTT. The encoded protein is CASSRLRDSNQPQHF. J is TRBJ1-5 and V is TRBV6-2 or TRBV6-3; D remains ambiguous. Germline V CDR1 and CDR2: MNHEY, SVGEGT. The CDR3 length is 15 residues. Trimming stripped 5 bases from V and 0 bases from J, with 11 bases between.

This rearrangement joins TRBV6-2 or TRBV6-3 to TRBJ1-5; a possible D gene is TRBD1 (5 bases). Germline V gene sequence: CDR1 MNHEY, CDR2 SVGEGT. The V end lost 0 bases, the J end lost 7 bases, and 13 bases lay between the germline ends. The CDR3 loop spans 15 amino acids. CDR3 sequence reads: CASSYSKGVGQPQHF. CDR3 DNA sequence: TGTGCCAGCAGTTACTCGAAAGGGGTAGGGCAGCCCCAGCATTTT.

The rearrangement uses TRBV6-5 and TRBJ2-2; no reliable D call. Germline CDR1 and CDR2: MNHEY and SVGAGI. This CDR3 has 15 residues. The V and J ends lost 0 bases and 3 bases respectively, with 8 bases between them. Written as DNA, the CDR3 is TGTGCCAGCAGTTACTCGACACTCCACACCGGGGAGCTGTTTTTT. This encodes CASSYSTLHTGELFF.

This clone occurred a few times. The V gene is TRBV9, the J gene TRBJ2-7, with D uncertain. V lost 3 bases, J lost 7 bases, and 11 bases lay in between. This CDR3 spans 12 amino acids. Germline V CDR1 and CDR2: SGDLS, YYNGEE. The chain's CDR3 is CASSANSLEQYF. DNA of the CDR3: TGTGCCAGCAGCGCCAACTCCTTAGAGCAGTACTTC.

This chain joins TRBV7-3 and TRBJ2-3, with D perhaps TRBD2 (6 bases). V was pared by 4 bases and J by 0 bases, with 14 bases between. Germline V lookup: CDR1 SGHTA, CDR2 FQGTGA. This CDR3 region has 16 residues. CDR3: CASSSITGTSTDTQYF. CDR3 coding DNA: TGTGCCAGCAGCTCCATAACCGGGACTAGCACAGATACGCAGTATTTT.

The gene calls are TRBV24-1 and TRBJ2-2; D is possibly TRBD1 (6 bases). Trimming removed 6 bases from V and 7 bases from J, with 20 bases in between. Per the germline V gene, CDR1 is KGHDR and CDR2 is SFDVKD. The CDR3 sequence is 16 residues long. CDR3 DNA sequence: TGTGCCACCAGTCCTCGGGGACACAGGACAAACGGGGAGCTGTTTTTT. It is translated as CATSPRGHRTNGELFF.

The rearrangement joins TRBV12-5 to TRBJ2-5, with 9 bases fitting TRBD2. J lost 5 bases, V lost 4 bases, and 5 bases had no gene match. Per germline, CDR1 LGHNT and CDR2 FRNRAP. This CDR3 comprises 14 residues. The CDR3 sequence: CASGSGLAGETQYF. DNA of the CDR3: TGTGCTAGTGGTTCGGGACTAGCTGGGGAGACCCAGTACTTC. Based on the CDR3 plus reference TRBV12-5 and TRBJ2-5, the full variable domain is DARVTQTPRHKVTEMGQEVTMRCQPILGHNTVFWYRQTMMQGLELLAYFRNRAPLDDSGMPKDRFSAEMPDATLATLKIQPSEPRDSAVYFCASGSGLAGETQYFGPGTRLLVL.

The rearrangement joins TRBV7-2 to TRBJ1-1; D not resolved. The V gene lost 5 bases and the J gene lost 5 bases, with 12 bases spanning the gap. The CDR3 has 13 amino acids. Germline assignment: CDR1 SGHTA and CDR2 FQGNSA. CDR3 bases: TGTGCCAGCAGCACCACCGGGAGGACTGAAGCTTTCTTT. It codes for CASSTTGRTEAFF. The entire variable domain, with the rest obtained from reference TRBV7-2 and TRBJ1-1, is as follows: GAGVSQSPSNKVTEKGKDVELRCDPISGHTALYWYRQSLGQGLEFLIYFQGNSAPDKSGLPSDRFSAERTGGSVSTLTIQRTQQEDSAVYLCASSTTGRTEAFFGQGTRLTVV.

This chain joins TRBV7-2 and TRBJ2-7; TRBD2 agrees at 12 bases. V shed 5 bases and J 3 bases; nucleotides not matched to a gene: 5. The germline CDR1 and CDR2 sequences are SGHTA and FQGNSA. The CDR3 extends over 15 amino acids. CDR3 DNA: TGTGCCAGCAGCCTTACGACTAGCGGGGGCTACGAGCAGTACTTC. Protein: CASSLTTSGGYEQYF.